These 29 T cell receptor beta chains originate from one sample sequenced in a study of blood T cell repertoires in COVID-19. Repertoires were generated with immunoSEQ multiplex PCR, while TCRdb's copy carries only in-frame clones and drops some. The table shows 110,000 or so clones, with roughly four fifths occurring only once. Source material: peripheral blood. These receptors came from a woman aged 70-85 years with acute or convalescent COVID-19.

This sequence joins TRBV28 and TRBJ2-5; TRBD1 agrees at 7 bases. In germline, CDR1 is MDHEN, CDR2 SYDVKM. The CDR3 has 16 amino acids. The V segment lost 6 bases and the J segment 1 base; nucleotides outside the gene matches: 11. CDR3 in amino acids: CASSMSWAGGQETQYF. CDR3 DNA: TGTGCCAGCAGCATGTCCTGGGCAGGGGGCCAAGAGACCCAGTACTTC. The full variable domain, with the rest looked up from reference TRBV28 and TRBJ2-5, is DVKVTQSSRYLVKRTGEKVFLECVQDMDHENMFWYRQDPGLGLRLIYFSYDVKMKEKGDIPEGYSVSREKKERFSLILESASTNQTSMYLCASSMSWAGGQETQYFGPGTRLLVL.

V usage is TRBV25-1 and J usage is TRBJ1-3, with D possibly matching TRBD1 (5 bases). V shed 7 bases and J shed 4 bases, with 14 bases lying between them. The CDR3 has 14 residues. Germline V gene data show CDR1 as MGHDK and CDR2 as SYGVNS. For the CDR3, the DNA is TGTGCCAGCACGGGCAGGGTTTCGGGAAACACCATATATTTT. Translation gives CASTGRVSGNTIYF.

V is TRBV28 and J is TRBJ2-7; D call uncertain. V dropped 6 bases and J dropped 7 bases, with 22 bases sitting between them. The CDR3 loop spans 15 amino acids. CDR1 is MDHEN, CDR2 SYDVKM, per germline. The CDR3: CASSPRSSLAAEQYF. DNA of the CDR3: TGTGCCAGCAGCCCAAGGTCCTCCCTGGCGGCTGAGCAGTACTTC.

CDR3 bases: TGTGCCAGCCACGGGGGAGCGCTCTCTGGAAACACCATATATTTT. This translates into CASHGGALSGNTIYF. The chain has TRBV6-5 and TRBJ1-3, with D possibly being TRBD1 (5 bases). Germline values: CDR1 MNHEY, CDR2 SVGAGI. This CDR3 has 15 residues. The germline V and J ends were trimmed by 8 bases and 0 bases, with 14 bases remaining between them.

This clone was counted a few times. The gene calls are TRBV11-2 and TRBJ1-6; 10 bases fit TRBD1. Germline V CDR1 and CDR2: SGHAT, FQNNGV. Trimming took 5 bases from V and 7 from J; bases not matched to a gene: 2. This CDR3 is built from 14 residues. The CDR3 spells CASSRQGANSPLHF. In nucleotides, the CDR3 is TGTGCCAGCAGCCGACAGGGGGCGAATTCACCCCTCCACTTT.

The chain employs TRBV25-1 and TRBJ2-7, with 14 nucleotides matching TRBD2. The germline V gene encodes CDR1 MGHDK and CDR2 SYGVNS. V dropped 4 bases and J dropped 7; count of bases not matched to a gene: 3. The CDR3 length is 14 residues. CDR3 DNA: TGTGCCAGCAGTGCTCGGACTAGCGGGAGGGAGCAGTACTTC. Translating it yields CASSARTSGREQYF.

The CDR3 reads CASHSLGANVLTF. CDR3 nucleotides: TGTGCCAGCCACAGTCTGGGGGCCAACGTCCTGACTTTC. The gene calls are TRBV7-9 and TRBJ2-6; no definite D call. The CDR3 is 13 residues long. In germline, CDR1 is SEHNR, CDR2 FQNEAQ (reference sequence). Between the trimmed V and J ends, which lost 8 bases and 4 bases, there was a span of 9 bases.

The chain employs TRBV5-1 and TRBJ1-2; a possible D gene is TRBD1 (5 bases). V was cut by 0 bases and J by 2 bases, with 8 bases left in between. This CDR3 spans 14 amino acids. Germline V lookup: CDR1 SGHRS, CDR2 YFSETQ. For the CDR3, the DNA is TGCGCCAGCAGCTTGGTCCCAGGGAACTATGGCTACACCTTC. Translation: CASSLVPGNYGYTF.

This rearrangement joins TRBV7-9 to TRBJ2-1; the D gene is possibly TRBD2 (5 bases). V gave up 5 bases and J gave up 0 bases, with 11 bases separating them. CDR1 is SEHNR and CDR2 is FQNEAQ in the germline V gene (reference sequence). The CDR3 has 15 residues. The chain's CDR3 is CASSPSGSSYNEQFF. The CDR3 DNA reads TGTGCCAGCAGCCCCAGCGGAAGCTCCTACAATGAGCAGTTCTTC.

The chain links TRBV12-3 or TRBV12-4 to TRBJ2-7; possible D gene TRBD1, 6 bases. Between the trimmed V and J ends, which lost 8 bases and 1 base, there was a span of 12 bases. This CDR3 region has 13 residues. CDR3 coding DNA: TGTGCCAGCGGCTGGGACATTTCCTACGAGCAGTACTTC. Translated, it gives CASGWDISYEQYF.

The chain couples TRBV6-1 to TRBJ2-6, with D hard to call. This CDR3 spans 16 amino acids. CDR1 MNHNS and CDR2 SASEGT come from the germline V gene. V was trimmed by 1 base and J by 0 bases, leaving 7 bases between them. The CDR3 bases are TGTGCCAGCAGTGAAGGACAACTCTCTGGGGCCAACGTCCTGACTTTC. The encoded protein is CASSEGQLSGANVLTF.

This clone came up once. The chain couples TRBV4-3 to TRBJ2-2, with D maybe TRBD1 (6 bases). The CDR3 consists of 15 residues. The germline V gene has CDR1 LGHNA and CDR2 YSLEER. The V end lost 4 bases, the J end lost 0 bases, and 9 bases lay between the germline ends. The CDR3, as DNA: TGCGCCAGCAGCCCAGGGGCCTCGAACACCGGGGAGCTGTTTTTT. Protein product: CASSPGASNTGELFF.

This chain links TRBV5-1 with TRBJ2-2, with a tentative D call TRBD2 (6 bases). This CDR3 is built from 15 residues. The germline V and J ends were trimmed by 1 base and 3 bases, with 10 bases remaining between them. CDR1 is SGHRS and CDR2 is YFSETQ in the germline V gene. The CDR3: CASSLFGEDTGELFF. CDR3 sequence (DNA): TGCGCCAGCAGCTTGTTCGGGGAGGACACCGGGGAGCTGTTTTTT.

This clone was seen only a few times. The genes are TRBV4-2 and TRBJ2-3; 8 nucleotides align to TRBD2. This CDR3 is 19 amino acids long. Germline CDR1 and CDR2: LGHNA and YNFKEQ. V was clipped by 1 base and J by 2 bases; unmatched bases: 14. The DNA of the CDR3 is TGTGCCAGCAGCCAAGGCGCGGGAGGAAACCGAGATCCCACAGATACGCAGTATTTT. Protein: CASSQGAGGNRDPTDTQYF.

This clone was found once. Other DNA sequences of this sample code for an identical CDR3. The V gene is TRBV28, the J gene TRBJ2-3; 8 bases map to TRBD1. The V segment lost 5 bases and the J segment 0 bases; nucleotides outside the gene matches: 4. CDR1 MDHEN and CDR2 SYDVKM come from the germline V gene. The length of the CDR3 is 15 residues. In DNA form, the CDR3 reads TGTGCCAGCAGTCTGACAGGGGTAAGCACAGATACGCAGTATTTT. Protein sequence: CASSLTGVSTDTQYF. Filled out from reference TRBV28 and TRBJ2-3, the complete variable domain reads DVKVTQSSRYLVKRTGEKVFLECVQDMDHENMFWYRQDPGLGLRLIYFSYDVKMKEKGDIPEGYSVSREKKERFSLILESASTNQTSMYLCASSLTGVSTDTQYFGPGTRLTVL.

The chain joins TRBV7-9 to TRBJ1-2; D uncertain. The CDR3 is 14 residues long. V lost 1 base to trimming and J lost 5 bases, with 11 bases between them. Per germline, CDR1 SEHNR and CDR2 FQNEAQ (reference sequence). The CDR3 is CASSLEEGLYGYTF. Here the CDR3 DNA reads TGTGCCAGCAGCTTAGAGGAGGGTTTATATGGCTACACCTTC.

This sequence joins TRBV5-6 and TRBJ2-2; the D gene is possibly TRBD2 (6 bases). The CDR3 has 15 residues. The V end was cut by 4 bases, the J end by 4 bases, with 14 bases between. CDR1 and CDR2 (germline): SGHDT, YYEEEE. The CDR3 bases are TGTGCCAGCAGCCTACTAGCCCGCCGCACCGGGGAGCTGTTTTTT. Translating gives CASSLLARRTGELFF.

This chain uses TRBV5-1 with TRBJ1-2; 8 bases line up with TRBD1. The CDR3 extends over 15 amino acids. Trimming removed 2 bases from V and 8 bases from J; junction bases left unmatched: 11. Germline V gives CDR1 SGHRS, CDR2 YFSETQ. Written as DNA, the CDR3 is TGCGCCAGCAGCTTAGCGGACAGGGACCCTCGGGGCTACACCTTC. It is translated as CASSLADRDPRGYTF.

The J gene is TRBJ1-1, the V gene TRBV5-1; D remains unclear. The CDR3 has 16 residues. V was shortened by 0 bases and J by 0 bases, with 12 bases between the two germline ends. Germline loops: CDR1 SGHRS, CDR2 YFSETQ. CDR3 region: CASSLELGRLNTEAFF. Written as DNA, the CDR3 is TGCGCCAGCAGCTTGGAGTTGGGCAGATTGAACACTGAAGCTTTCTTT.

This clone was seen only a few times. The rearrangement uses TRBV28 and TRBJ2-7, with TRBD2 identical over 14 bases. This CDR3 region has 15 residues. CDR1 is MDHEN and CDR2 is SYDVKM in the germline V gene. V dropped 4 bases and J dropped 9; count of bases not matched to a gene: 8. The CDR3 here is CASSSGTSGSSAQYF. The CDR3 DNA follows: TGTGCCAGCAGTTCCGGGACTAGCGGGAGTTCGGCGCAGTACTTC.

The V and J genes are TRBV5-1 and TRBJ2-1, with TRBD2 identical over 10 bases. This CDR3 has 15 amino acids. CDR1 and CDR2 from the germline V gene are SGHRS and YFSETQ. Losses at the gene ends were 0 bases for V and 10 bases for J; bases not matched to a gene: 7. CDR3 in DNA: TGCGCCAGCAGCTTGGGCCTAGCGGGGGCGGACGAGCAGTTCTTC. Translation: CASSLGLAGADEQFF.

This clone was counted only a few times. The rearrangement uses TRBV6-6 and TRBJ2-1; perhaps TRBD2 as D (6 bases). With 0 bases removed from V and 8 bases from J, the gap between germline ends came to 17 bases. CDR1 is MNHNY and CDR2 is SVGAGI in the germline V gene (reference sequence). There are 16 residues in the CDR3. CDR3: CASSYSVGRLTDEQFF. CDR3 nucleotide sequence: TGTGCCAGCAGTTACTCGGTCGGGAGATTAACCGATGAGCAGTTCTTC.

This chain connects TRBV7-2 to TRBJ1-5, with a possible D match to TRBD1 (5 bases). This CDR3 is built from 17 residues. V lost 5 bases and J 5 bases, leaving 22 bases between the germline ends. The germline CDR1 and CDR2 sequences are SGHTA and FQGNSA. CDR3 nucleotide sequence: TGTGCCAGCAGCGCCCTCTTCTCTTATATAGGGGATCAGCCCCAGCATTTT. Translation: CASSALFSYIGDQPQHF.

Only one count was recorded for this clone. The chain couples TRBV7-2 to TRBJ1-2; 8 bases align to TRBD1. The germline gives CDR1 SGHTA, CDR2 FQGNSA. CDR3 size: 13 residues. Unmatched junction bases numbered 8, after V lost 6 bases and J lost 8 bases. The CDR3 here is CASRPGQGRGYTF. As DNA, the CDR3 is TGTGCCAGCAGACCTGGACAGGGCCGCGGCTACACCTTC.

V is TRBV5-1 and J is TRBJ1-2, with 7 bases identical to TRBD1. CDR1 SGHRS and CDR2 YFSETQ come from the germline V gene. The V and J ends lost 3 bases and 3 bases, in that order; junction bases with no gene match: 5. CDR3 length equals 14 residues. CDR3 in DNA: TGCGCCAGCAGCTATCACAGGGGCGACTATGGCTACACCTTC. Its translation: CASSYHRGDYGYTF. The full variable domain, with the rest looked up from reference TRBV5-1 and TRBJ1-2, is KAGVTQTPRYLIKTRGQQVTLSCSPISGHRSVSWYQQTPGQGLQFLFEYFSETQRNKGNFPGRFSGRQFSNSRSEMNVSTLELGDSALYLCASSYHRGDYGYTFGSGTRLTVV.

CDR3 amino acids: CASTELAGGIGAQYF. CDR3 sequence (DNA): TGTGCCAGCACCGAACTAGCGGGAGGCATAGGGGCGCAGTATTTT. The genes are TRBV28 and TRBJ2-3, with 12 bases matching TRBD2. The CDR3 covers 15 residues. Germline CDR1 MDHEN, CDR2 SYDVKM. J lost 10 bases, V lost 7 bases, and 12 bases had no gene match. Complete variable domain (other parts from reference TRBV28 and TRBJ2-3): DVKVTQSSRYLVKRTGEKVFLECVQDMDHENMFWYRQDPGLGLRLIYFSYDVKMKEKGDIPEGYSVSREKKERFSLILESASTNQTSMYLCASTELAGGIGAQYFGPGTRLTVL.

This sequence joins TRBV6-5 and TRBJ1-2; TRBD1 matches at 7 bases. V shed 6 bases, J shed 7 bases, and the junction held 8 bases outside the gene matches. The CDR3 contains 13 residues. In germline, CDR1 is MNHEY, CDR2 SVGAGI. Written as DNA, the CDR3 is TGTGCCAGCAGACACGACAGGGAATTTGGCTACACCTTC. Residues: CASRHDREFGYTF.

The rearrangement links TRBV27 to TRBJ1-4, with a tentative D call TRBD1 (6 bases). The CDR3 is 11 amino acids. Germline assignment: CDR1 MNHEY and CDR2 SMNVEV (reference sequence). CDR3 nucleotide sequence: TGTGCGACAGGCCTTAATGAAAAACTGTTTTTT. Residues: CATGLNEKLFF.

This clone was seen only once. This sequence joins TRBV5-1 and TRBJ2-7; TRBD2 is a possible D gene (6 bases). Germline CDR1 and CDR2: SGHRS and YFSETQ. V lost 0 bases and J 6 bases, leaving 10 bases between the germline ends. The CDR3 extends over 13 amino acids. CDR3 in amino acids: CASSLALGGEQYF. In nucleotides, the CDR3 is TGCGCCAGCAGCTTGGCCCTGGGGGGCGAGCAGTACTTC.